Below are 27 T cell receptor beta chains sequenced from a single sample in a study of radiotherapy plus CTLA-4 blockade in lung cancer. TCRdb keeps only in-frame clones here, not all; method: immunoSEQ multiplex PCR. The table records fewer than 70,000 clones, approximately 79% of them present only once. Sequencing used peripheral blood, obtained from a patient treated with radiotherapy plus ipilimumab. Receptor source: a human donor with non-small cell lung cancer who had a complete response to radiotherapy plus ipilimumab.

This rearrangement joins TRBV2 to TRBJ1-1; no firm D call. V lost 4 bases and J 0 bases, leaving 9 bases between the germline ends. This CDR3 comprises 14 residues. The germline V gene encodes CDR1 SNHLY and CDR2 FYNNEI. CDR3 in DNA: TGTGCCAGCAGTGGGTCGAGAATGAACACTGAAGCTTTCTTT. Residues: CASSGSRMNTEAFF.

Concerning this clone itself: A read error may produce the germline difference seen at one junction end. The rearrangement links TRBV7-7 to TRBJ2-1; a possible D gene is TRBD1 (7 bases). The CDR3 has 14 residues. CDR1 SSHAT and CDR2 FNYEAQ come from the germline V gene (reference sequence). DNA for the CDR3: TGTGCTAGCAGCCCCGGAGGGGGCCGGGATGAGCAGTTCTTC. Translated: CASSPGGGRDEQFF.

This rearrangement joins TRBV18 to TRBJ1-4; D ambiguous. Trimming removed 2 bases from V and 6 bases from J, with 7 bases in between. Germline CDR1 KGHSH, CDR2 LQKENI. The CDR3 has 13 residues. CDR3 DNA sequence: TGTGCCAGCTCACCAGGGAATGATGAAAAACTGTTTTTT. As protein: CASSPGNDEKLFF.

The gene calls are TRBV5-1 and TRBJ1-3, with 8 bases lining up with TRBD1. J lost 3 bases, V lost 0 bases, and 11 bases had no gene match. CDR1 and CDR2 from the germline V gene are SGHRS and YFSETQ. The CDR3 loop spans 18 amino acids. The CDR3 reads CASSLEGKTGAYGNTIYF. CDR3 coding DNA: TGCGCCAGCAGCTTGGAGGGGAAGACAGGGGCTTATGGAAACACCATATATTTT.

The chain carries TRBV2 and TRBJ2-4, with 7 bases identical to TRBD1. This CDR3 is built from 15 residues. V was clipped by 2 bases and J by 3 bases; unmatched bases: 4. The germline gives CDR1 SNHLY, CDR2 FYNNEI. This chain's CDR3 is CASSEKGAGKNIQYF. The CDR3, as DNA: TGTGCCAGCAGTGAAAAGGGGGCGGGCAAAAACATTCAGTACTTC.

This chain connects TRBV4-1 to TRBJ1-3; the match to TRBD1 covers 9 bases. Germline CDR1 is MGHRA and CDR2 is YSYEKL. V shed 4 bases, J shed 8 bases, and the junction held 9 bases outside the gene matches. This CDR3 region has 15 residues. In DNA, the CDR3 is TGCGCCAGCAGCCCTAGACAGGGGGAGGTATACACCATATATTTT. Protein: CASSPRQGEVYTIYF.

The CDR3 DNA follows: TGTGCCAGCAGCAGGGGACAGGCACCCAAAGGCAATGAGCAGTTCTTC. Translated, it gives CASSRGQAPKGNEQFF. The chain carries TRBV21-1 and TRBJ2-1; no DNA check was done on the table's D call, TRBD1. TRBV21-1 is reported as a pseudogene. The CDR3 totals 16 residues.

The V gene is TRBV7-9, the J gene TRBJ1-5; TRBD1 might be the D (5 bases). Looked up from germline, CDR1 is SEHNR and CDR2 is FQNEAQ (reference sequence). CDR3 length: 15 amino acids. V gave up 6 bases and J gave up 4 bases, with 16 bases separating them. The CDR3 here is CASSYSGPGNQPQHF. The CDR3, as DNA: TGTGCCAGCAGTTATTCGGGACCCGGGAATCAGCCCCAGCATTTT.

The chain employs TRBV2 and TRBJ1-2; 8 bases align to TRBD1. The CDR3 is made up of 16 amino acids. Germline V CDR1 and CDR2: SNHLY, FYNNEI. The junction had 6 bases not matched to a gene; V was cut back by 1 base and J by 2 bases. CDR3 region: CASSEVGRGRNYGYTF. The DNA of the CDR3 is TGTGCCAGCAGTGAAGTGGGCAGGGGGCGAAACTATGGCTACACCTTC.

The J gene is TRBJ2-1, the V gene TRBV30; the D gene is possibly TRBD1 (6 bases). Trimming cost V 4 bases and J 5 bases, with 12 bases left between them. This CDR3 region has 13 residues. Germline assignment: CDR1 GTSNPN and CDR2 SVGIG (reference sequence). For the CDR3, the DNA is TGTGCCTGGACCCTGGGACAAAACAATGAGCAGTTCTTC. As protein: CAWTLGQNNEQFF.

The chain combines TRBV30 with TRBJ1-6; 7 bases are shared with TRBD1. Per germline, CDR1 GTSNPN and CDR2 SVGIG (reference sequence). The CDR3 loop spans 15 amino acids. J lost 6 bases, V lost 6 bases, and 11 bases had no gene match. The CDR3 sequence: CACPTATGVNSPLHF. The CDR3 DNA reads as TGTGCCTGCCCGACCGCAACAGGGGTTAATTCACCCCTCCACTTT.

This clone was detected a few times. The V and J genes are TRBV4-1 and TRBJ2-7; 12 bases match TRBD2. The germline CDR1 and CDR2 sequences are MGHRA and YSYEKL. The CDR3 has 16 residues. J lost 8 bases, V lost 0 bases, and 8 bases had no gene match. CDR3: CASSQDRLAGDGKQYF. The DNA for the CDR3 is TGCGCCAGCAGCCAAGACCGACTAGCGGGGGATGGGAAGCAGTACTTC.

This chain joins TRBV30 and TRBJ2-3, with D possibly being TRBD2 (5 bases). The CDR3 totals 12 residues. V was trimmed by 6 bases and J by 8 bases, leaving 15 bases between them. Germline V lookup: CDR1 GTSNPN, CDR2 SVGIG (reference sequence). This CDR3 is CACLRGRSTQYF. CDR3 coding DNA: TGTGCCTGCCTCCGGGGAAGGAGTACGCAGTATTTT.

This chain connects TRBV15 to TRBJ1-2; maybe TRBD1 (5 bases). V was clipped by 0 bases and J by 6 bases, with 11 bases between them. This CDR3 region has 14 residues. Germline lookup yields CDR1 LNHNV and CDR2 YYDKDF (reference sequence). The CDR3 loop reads CATSREGLGDGYTF. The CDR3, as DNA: TGTGCCACCAGCAGAGAAGGATTGGGGGATGGCTACACCTTC.

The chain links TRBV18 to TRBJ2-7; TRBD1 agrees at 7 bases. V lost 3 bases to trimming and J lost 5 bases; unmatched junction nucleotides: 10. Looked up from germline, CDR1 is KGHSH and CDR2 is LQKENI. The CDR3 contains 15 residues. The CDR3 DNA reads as TGTGCCAGCTCACCCTCTCGACAGGGTAACCACGAGCAGTACTTC. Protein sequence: CASSPSRQGNHEQYF.

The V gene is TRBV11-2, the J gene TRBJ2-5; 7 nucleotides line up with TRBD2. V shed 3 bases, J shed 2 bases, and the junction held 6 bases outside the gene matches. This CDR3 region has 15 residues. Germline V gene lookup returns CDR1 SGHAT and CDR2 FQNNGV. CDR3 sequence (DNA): TGTGCCAGCAGCTTTGCGGGGGTTTTTCAAGAGACCCAGTACTTC. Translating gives CASSFAGVFQETQYF.

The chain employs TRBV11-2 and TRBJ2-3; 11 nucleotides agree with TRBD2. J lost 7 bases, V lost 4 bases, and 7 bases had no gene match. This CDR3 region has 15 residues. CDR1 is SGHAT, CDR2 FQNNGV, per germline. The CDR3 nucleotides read TGTGCCAGCAGCTCCCGACTAGCGGGGCCAAATACGCAGTATTTT. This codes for CASSSRLAGPNTQYF.

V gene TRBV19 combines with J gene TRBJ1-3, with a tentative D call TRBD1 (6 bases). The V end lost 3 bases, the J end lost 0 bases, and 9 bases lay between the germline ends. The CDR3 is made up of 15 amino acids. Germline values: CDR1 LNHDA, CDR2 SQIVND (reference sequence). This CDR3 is CASSIRTASGNTIYF. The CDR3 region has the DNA TGTGCCAGTAGTATCCGGACAGCCTCTGGAAACACCATATATTTT.

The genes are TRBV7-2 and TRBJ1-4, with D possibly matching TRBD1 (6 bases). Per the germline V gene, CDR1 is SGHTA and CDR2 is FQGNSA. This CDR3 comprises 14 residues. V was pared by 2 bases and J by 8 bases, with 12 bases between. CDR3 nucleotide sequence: TGTGCCAGCAGCTTAACGGGGAGGGGGGAAAAACTGTTTTTT. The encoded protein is CASSLTGRGEKLFF.

CDR3: CASRKQSDSQETQYF. In DNA form, the CDR3 reads TGTGCCAGTAGGAAACAGTCGGATTCACAAGAGACCCAGTACTTC. V gene TRBV19 combines with J gene TRBJ2-5, with D unresolved. Germline CDR1 and CDR2: LNHDA and SQIVND (reference sequence). This CDR3 comprises 15 residues. V shed 6 bases and J shed 2 bases, with 16 bases lying between them.

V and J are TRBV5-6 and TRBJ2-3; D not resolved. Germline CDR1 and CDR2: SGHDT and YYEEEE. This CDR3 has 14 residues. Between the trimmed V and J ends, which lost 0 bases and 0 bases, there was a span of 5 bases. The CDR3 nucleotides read TGTGCCAGCAGCTTGGTTTCTAGCACAGATACGCAGTATTTT. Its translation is CASSLVSSTDTQYF.

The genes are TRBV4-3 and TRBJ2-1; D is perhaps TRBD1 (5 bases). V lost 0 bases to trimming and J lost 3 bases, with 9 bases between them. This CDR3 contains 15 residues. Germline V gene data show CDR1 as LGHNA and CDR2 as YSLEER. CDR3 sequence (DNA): TGCGCCAGCAGCCAAGACAGACAGATCTACAATGAGCAGTTCTTC. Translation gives CASSQDRQIYNEQFF.

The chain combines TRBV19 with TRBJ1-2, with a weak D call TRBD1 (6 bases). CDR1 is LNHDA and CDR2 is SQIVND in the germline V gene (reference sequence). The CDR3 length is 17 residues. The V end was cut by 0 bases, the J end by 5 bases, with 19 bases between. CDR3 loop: CASSIEGGATGPYGYTF. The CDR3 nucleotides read TGTGCCAGTAGTATAGAAGGGGGGGCGACAGGACCGTATGGCTACACCTTC.

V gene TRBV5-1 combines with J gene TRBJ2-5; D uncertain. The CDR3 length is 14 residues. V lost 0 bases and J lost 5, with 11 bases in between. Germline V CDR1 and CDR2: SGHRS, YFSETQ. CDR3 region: CASSLDSSRETQYF. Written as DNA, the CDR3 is TGCGCCAGCAGCTTGGATAGTAGCAGGGAGACCCAGTACTTC.

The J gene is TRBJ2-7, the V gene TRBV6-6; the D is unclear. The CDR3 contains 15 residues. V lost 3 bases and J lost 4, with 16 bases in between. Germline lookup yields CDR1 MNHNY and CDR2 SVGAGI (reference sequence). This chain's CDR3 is CASSYLASPSYEQYF. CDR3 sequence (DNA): TGTGCCAGCAGTTATCTTGCCTCGCCCTCGTACGAGCAGTACTTC.

This CDR3 is CALWDWASYEQYF. In DNA form, the CDR3 reads TGTGCCTTGTGGGACTGGGCCTCCTACGAGCAGTACTTC. The chain couples TRBV30 to TRBJ2-7; D perhaps matches TRBD2 (6 bases). CDR1 and CDR2 (germline): GTSNPN, SVGIG (reference sequence). Trimming left V 7 bases short and J 0 bases short, with 13 bases between. This CDR3 region has 13 residues.

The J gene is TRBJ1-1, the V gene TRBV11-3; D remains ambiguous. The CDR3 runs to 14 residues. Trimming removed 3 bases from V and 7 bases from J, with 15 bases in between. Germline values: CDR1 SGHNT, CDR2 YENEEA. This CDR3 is CASSFSDQLSEAFF. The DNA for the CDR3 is TGTGCCAGCAGCTTTTCTGATCAGCTAAGTGAAGCTTTCTTT. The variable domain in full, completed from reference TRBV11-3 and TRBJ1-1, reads EAGVVQSPRYKIIEKKQPVAFWCNPISGHNTLYWYLQNLGQGPELLIRYENEEAVDDSQLPKDRFSAERLKGVDSTLKIQPAELGDSAVYLCASSFSDQLSEAFFGQGTRLTVV.